The 22 T cell receptor beta chains reported below all come from one sample, sequenced in a study of T cell clones after liver transplantation. TCRdb's table, derived via immunoSEQ multiplex PCR, lists solely in-frame clones and lacks some. Of about 72,000 clones in the sample, around nine tenths were seen once. This specimen consisted of CD4+ T cells from blood, obtained before liver transplant. These TCRs come from a human donor who received a liver transplant.

A remark on this clone: This sample also contains other DNA sequences that code for the same CDR3. The CDR3 DNA sequence: TGCGCCAGCAGCTTGGAGGGACAGGAGACCCAGTACTTC. It encodes CASSLEGQETQYF. The chain links TRBV5-1 to TRBJ2-5; 7 bases are a match to TRBD1. There are 13 residues in the CDR3. V was clipped by 0 bases and J by 5 bases; unmatched bases: 1. Germline loops: CDR1 SGHRS, CDR2 YFSETQ.

The chain carries TRBV6-5 and TRBJ1-4, with 10 positions matching TRBD1. Germline values: CDR1 MNHEY, CDR2 SVGAGI. V shed 2 bases and J 8 bases; nucleotides not matched to a gene: 2. This CDR3 spans 14 amino acids. The CDR3 nucleotides read TGTGCCAGCAGTTACGGGACAGGGGTGGAAAAACTGTTTTTT. Translating gives CASSYGTGVEKLFF.

V usage is TRBV11-3 and J usage is TRBJ2-3; 9 nucleotides match TRBD2. CDR3 length: 18 amino acids. Germline trimming cut 5 bases from V and 6 bases from J; bases unmatched to any gene: 18. In germline, CDR1 is SGHNT, CDR2 YENEEA. The CDR3 sequence is CASSLNLLLAGEVDTQYF. The CDR3 nucleotides are TGTGCCAGCAGCCTAAACCTTCTATTAGCGGGAGAGGTGGATACGCAGTATTTT.

The chain couples TRBV7-1 to TRBJ1-5; D is unresolved. TRBV7-1 is an ORF, and what it does is uncertain. Trimming pared 4 bases from V and 0 bases from J, leaving 10 bases between. There are 15 residues in the CDR3. The CDR3: CASSLSQLSNQPQHF. The CDR3 nucleotides read TGTGCCAGCAGCTTGAGTCAGCTTAGCAATCAGCCCCAGCATTTT.

This clone showed up just once. The chain has TRBV7-9 and TRBJ2-7, with D tentatively TRBD1 (6 bases). The V gene lost 1 base and the J gene lost 6 bases, with 13 bases spanning the gap. The V gene's germline CDR1 is SEHNR and CDR2 FQNEAQ (reference sequence). This CDR3 is 14 amino acids long. The CDR3 bases are TGTGCCAGCAGCTTAGGAGGGGGTTATAGCGAGCAGTACTTC. Residues: CASSLGGGYSEQYF.

The rearrangement uses TRBV15 and TRBJ2-1, with TRBD1 identical over 10 bases. CDR1 is LNHNV and CDR2 is YYDKDF in the germline V gene (reference sequence). The CDR3 covers 17 residues. Trimming cost V 0 bases and J 9 bases; bases outside gene matches: 11. The CDR3 here is CATSRDSPGQGMGEQFF. The CDR3 bases are TGTGCCACCAGCAGAGACTCGCCGGGACAGGGGATGGGTGAGCAGTTCTTC.

CDR3 protein: CASSGGANVLTF. The CDR3 DNA follows: TGTGCCAGCTCTGGCGGGGCCAACGTCCTGACTTTC. The rearrangement joins TRBV11-2 to TRBJ2-6, with no clear D. The CDR3 spans 12 residues. V was pared by 8 bases and J by 4 bases, with 6 bases between. The V gene's germline CDR1 is SGHAT and CDR2 FQNNGV.

The J gene is TRBJ2-2, the V gene TRBV5-1, with 8 bases fitting TRBD2. This CDR3 has 15 amino acids. J lost 6 bases, V lost 4 bases, and 8 bases had no gene match. The V gene's germline CDR1 is SGHRS and CDR2 YFSETQ. CDR3: CASSTLAGLSGELFF. Here the CDR3 DNA reads TGCGCCAGCAGCACCTTAGCGGGACTCTCCGGGGAGCTGTTTTTT.

V and J are TRBV11-3 and TRBJ2-7, with 13 bases that match TRBD2. Per the germline V gene, CDR1 is SGHNT and CDR2 is YENEEA. J gave up 0 bases and V 5 bases, and 7 bases lay outside the gene matches. CDR3 length: 17 residues. The CDR3 region has the DNA TGTGCCAGCAGCGCAAGGACTAGCGGGAGACTCTCCTACGAGCAGTACTTC. Protein sequence: CASSARTSGRLSYEQYF.

The rearrangement joins TRBV28 to TRBJ2-6; D is undetermined. V lost 5 bases and J 0 bases, leaving 11 bases between the germline ends. From germline, CDR1 is MDHEN and CDR2 SYDVKM. The CDR3 sequence is 16 residues long. This CDR3 is CASSPLVGSGANVLTF. The CDR3, as DNA: TGTGCCAGCAGTCCCTTGGTGGGCTCTGGGGCCAACGTCCTGACTTTC.

In its sample, this clone was seen once. V and J are TRBV27 and TRBJ2-5; no clear D. Germline V CDR1 and CDR2: MNHEY, SMNVEV (reference sequence). The CDR3 totals 13 residues. The V end was cut by 6 bases, the J end by 5 bases, with 13 bases between. CDR3 protein: CASRRTYSETQYF. The CDR3 DNA is TGTGCCAGCAGGCGCACATACTCGGAGACCCAGTACTTC.

The chain couples TRBV9 to TRBJ2-5, with 12 positions matching TRBD2. Trimming at V came to 3 bases and at J to 5 bases, leaving 5 bases not matched to a gene. This CDR3 contains 15 residues. Looked up from germline, CDR1 is SGDLS and CDR2 is YYNGEE. CDR3 protein: CASSGSSGRGETQYF. CDR3 in DNA: TGTGCCAGCAGCGGGTCTAGCGGGAGGGGGGAGACCCAGTACTTC.

The V call is TRBV28, the J call TRBJ2-7; D possibly corresponds to TRBD1 (6 bases). V lost 5 bases to trimming and J lost 0 bases, with 14 bases between them. The CDR3 consists of 15 residues. Per the germline V gene, CDR1 is MDHEN and CDR2 is SYDVKM. This CDR3 is CASSPAGDSSYEQYF. Here the CDR3 DNA reads TGTGCCAGCAGTCCCGCAGGGGATAGCTCCTACGAGCAGTACTTC.

CDR3 sequence: CASSHGTDQPQHF. CDR3 sequence (DNA): TGTGCCAGCAGCCACGGGACAGATCAGCCCCAGCATTTT. J is TRBJ1-5 and V is TRBV7-8; 7 bases fit TRBD1. The V gene end was trimmed by 5 bases and the J gene end by 5 bases; junction bases not matched to a gene: 3. Germline assignment: CDR1 SGHVS and CDR2 FQNEAQ. The CDR3 runs 13 residues.

The chain links TRBV14 to TRBJ2-1; D may be TRBD1 (6 bases). In germline, CDR1 is SGHDN, CDR2 FVKESK. Trimming shortened V by 5 bases and J by 0 bases, and 14 bases separated the two germline ends. This CDR3 has 16 residues. DNA of the CDR3: TGTGCCAGCAGCACCCGACAGGCGTACTCCTACAATGAGCAGTTCTTC. This translates into CASSTRQAYSYNEQFF.

The genes are TRBV7-2 and TRBJ2-3, with D unclear. The germline gives CDR1 SGHTA, CDR2 FQGNSA. Trimming left V 7 bases short and J 0 bases short, with 5 bases between. The CDR3 has 12 residues. The CDR3 DNA is TGTGCCAGCACGCCTAGCACAGATACGCAGTATTTT. It yields the protein CASTPSTDTQYF.

The V gene is TRBV5-1, the J gene TRBJ2-3, with 9 positions matching TRBD2. The V and J ends lost 3 bases and 5 bases, in that order; junction bases with no gene match: 4. The CDR3 runs 14 residues. CDR1 and CDR2 (germline): SGHRS, YFSETQ. CDR3 DNA: TGCGCCAGCAGCTCTCTAGCGGGAAGAGATACGCAGTATTTT. Translated, it gives CASSSLAGRDTQYF.

V usage is TRBV7-2 and J usage is TRBJ2-7; TRBD1 is a possible D gene (7 bases). CDR1 is SGHTA, CDR2 FQGNSA, per germline. The CDR3 is 15 residues long. Trimming left V 4 bases short and J 2 bases short, with 15 bases between. Here the CDR3 DNA reads TGTGCCAGCAGCTCGCCGGGCAGGGGGGCCTACGAGCAGTACTTC. Translating gives CASSSPGRGAYEQYF.

This clone has more than one count but fewer than ten. The chain carries TRBV2 and TRBJ1-1; D is perhaps TRBD1 (5 bases). This CDR3 has 13 amino acids. Trimming cost V 4 bases and J 1 base, with 7 bases left between them. CDR1 SNHLY and CDR2 FYNNEI come from the germline V gene. As DNA, the CDR3 is TGTGCCAGCAGTGGTCAGGGGAACACTGAAGCTTTCTTT. Translating gives CASSGQGNTEAFF.

The gene calls are TRBV19 and TRBJ1-2; 9 bases map to TRBD1. The CDR3 totals 15 residues. CDR1 LNHDA and CDR2 SQIVND come from the germline V gene (reference sequence). Trimming cost V 8 bases and J 7 bases; bases outside gene matches: 14. In nucleotides, the CDR3 is TGTGCCAGTTCTCTCCGGGACAGGGATAATAGTGGCTACACCTTC. Amino acid sequence: CASSLRDRDNSGYTF.

The CDR3 DNA reads TGTGCCAGCAGCTCCCGACAGGGGGGTGGTGAGCAGTACTTC. Translation gives CASSSRQGGGEQYF. The chain recombines TRBV5-6 with TRBJ2-7, with TRBD1 matching 9 bases. Trimming removed 3 bases from V and 7 bases from J; junction bases left unmatched: 8. The CDR3 runs 14 residues. Per the germline V gene, CDR1 is SGHDT and CDR2 is YYEEEE. The entire variable domain, with the rest obtained from reference TRBV5-6 and TRBJ2-7, is as follows: DAGVTQSPTHLIKTRGQQVTLRCSPKSGHDTVSWYQQALGQGPQFIFQYYEEEERQRGNFPDRFSGHQFPNYSSELNVNALLLGDSALYLCASSSRQGGGEQYFGPGTRLTVT.

The chain is built from TRBV5-4 and TRBJ2-2; possibly TRBD2 for D (5 bases). V shed 0 bases and J shed 1 base, with 10 bases lying between them. Germline V CDR1 and CDR2: SGHNT, YYREEE (reference sequence). The CDR3 is 16 amino acids. This CDR3 reads CASSLEAGKNTGELFF. The CDR3 coding sequence is TGTGCCAGCAGCTTGGAAGCCGGGAAGAACACCGGGGAGCTGTTTTTT.